This TCR beta chain was captured by sequencing in a study of blood T cell repertoires in COVID-19. Study in general: There were acute and convalescent COVID-19 samples, and they came from the United States, Italy and Spain.

Repertoires were generated with immunoSEQ multiplex PCR, while TCRdb's copy carries only in-frame clones and drops some. The sample holds some 60,000 clones; about 80% are singletons and the top ten take about 9.2%. Germline lookup yields CDR1 MNHNY and CDR2 SVGAGI (reference sequence). V shed 4 bases and J shed 0 bases, with 15 bases lying between them. The CDR3 has 16 amino acids. The sample comprised peripheral blood. This receptor was identified in a man aged 80 or over with COVID-19, enrolled during active disease. This rearrangement joins TRBV6-6 to TRBJ1-1, with D tentatively TRBD1 (5 bases). CDR3 sequence (DNA): TGTGCCAGCAGTTGGGGGGGGGTCGGCATGAACACTGAAGCTTTCTTT. Translating gives CASSWGGVGMNTEAFF.